This T cell receptor (beta chain) stems from a study of blood T cell repertoires in COVID-19. Study summary: The origin of the acute and convalescent COVID-19 samples was the United States, Italy and Spain.

The CDR3 totals 16 residues. CDR1 and CDR2 from the germline V gene are SGHTA and FQGNSA. The J segment lost 6 bases and the V segment lost 8 bases, leaving 17 bases of the junction unmatched. Participants were aged about 18 to 89 years, lived in about two dozen US areas, and enrolled virtually. Sequenced by immunoSEQ multiplex PCR; TCRdb stores in-frame clones only, minus some. The sample has a few hundred thousand clones, less than 90% seen once. Sequences were obtained from PBMCs or T cells enriched from blood (not recorded which). The receptor was isolated from a woman between 35 and 50 years old who had recovered from COVID-19. J is TRBJ2-7 and V is TRBV7-2; the match to TRBD2 covers 9 bases. CDR3 amino acids: CASAPREGGRAGEQYV. Written as DNA, the CDR3 is TGTGCCAGCGCCCCCCGTGAGGGCGGGAGGGCCGGCGAGCAGTACGTC.